Following are 5 T cell receptor beta chains from one sample sequenced in a study of somatic mutations in cytotoxic T cells in rheumatoid arthritis (dated by TCRdb to between 2016 and 2019). The library came from the immunoSEQ multiplex PCR assay. Here the immuneACCESS table is served through TCRdb, limited to in-frame sequences with V and J called. Missing clones are a known gap in these copies; in checked studies unresolved V genes cover under half, and the rest lacks a known reason. A total of under 15,000 clones appear in this sample, over 80% of them only once. Of the sample, 14% is held by the ten largest clones. Sequenced input: CD8+ T cells sorted from blood. These receptors were taken from a woman aged 55-69 years in good health.

This chain links TRBV2 with TRBJ2-6; 11 bases fit TRBD2. The CDR3 runs to 20 residues. The trim removed 4 bases at V and 3 bases at J, leaving 14 bases unmatched. Germline assignment: CDR1 SNHLY and CDR2 FYNNEI. The CDR3 sequence: CASSVPSGGPGGNGANVLTF. CDR3 DNA sequence: TGTGCCAGCAGTGTCCCTAGCGGGGGGCCTGGGGGAAATGGGGCCAACGTCCTGACTTTC.

Relative to its sample, this clone is medium-sized. V is TRBV6-6 and J is TRBJ1-1; D might be TRBD1 (6 bases). Germline V gene sequence: CDR1 MNHNY, CDR2 SVGAGI (reference sequence). V lost 5 bases, J lost 1 base, and 11 bases lay in between. The CDR3 runs to 14 residues. The CDR3 DNA reads as TGTGCCAGCAGTCACACAGGGCCGAACACTGAAGCTTTCTTT. This codes for CASSHTGPNTEAFF.

This sequence joins TRBV18 and TRBJ2-1, with 11 bases matching TRBD2. This CDR3 spans 19 amino acids. Unmatched junction bases numbered 16, after V lost 3 bases and J lost 6 bases. Germline V CDR1 and CDR2: KGHSH, LQKENI. CDR3 bases: TGTGCCAGCTCACCTGGGCCGAAATCTAGCGGGGGGAACGTCAATGAGCAGTTCTTC. It translates to CASSPGPKSSGGNVNEQFF.

This sequence joins TRBV4-1 and TRBJ2-1, with TRBD1 identical over 7 bases. This CDR3 has 16 amino acids. Germline assignment: CDR1 MGHRA and CDR2 YSYEKL. The V and J ends lost 0 bases and 2 bases, in that order; junction bases with no gene match: 4. For the CDR3, the DNA is TGCGCCAGCAGCCAAGATACCAGGGGGACCTACAATGAGCAGTTCTTC. It encodes CASSQDTRGTYNEQFF.

The V gene is TRBV6-1, the J gene TRBJ2-7, with D maybe TRBD1 (6 bases). Germline CDR1 is MNHNS and CDR2 is SASEGT. V was shortened by 4 bases and J by 0 bases, with 10 bases between the two germline ends. The CDR3 runs 14 residues. The CDR3 here is CASSARDNSYEQYV. As DNA, the CDR3 is TGTGCCAGCAGTGCTCGGGACAACTCCTACGAGCAGTACGTC.